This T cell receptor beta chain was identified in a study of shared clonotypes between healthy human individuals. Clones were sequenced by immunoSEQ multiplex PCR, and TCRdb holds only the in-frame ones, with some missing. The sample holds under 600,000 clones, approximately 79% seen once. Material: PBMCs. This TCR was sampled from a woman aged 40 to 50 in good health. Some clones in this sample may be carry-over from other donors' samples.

CDR3 DNA: TGTGCCAGCTCACCTAGCACGGGCGGGGAGCTGTTTTTT. It translates to CASSPSTGGELFF. V gene TRBV18 combines with J gene TRBJ2-2; D gene ambiguous. The length of the CDR3 is 13 residues. Per the germline V gene, CDR1 is KGHSH and CDR2 is LQKENI. With 3 bases removed from V and 7 bases from J, the gap between germline ends came to 9 bases.